Many counts were recorded for the clone carrying this T cell receptor (beta chain). The antigen is not known. An end of the junction differs from the germline gene, which may be a read error. CDR1 and CDR2 from the germline V gene are SGHRS and YFSETQ. The CDR3 spans 15 residues. This specimen belongs to a study of T-cell memory formation after mild COVID-19. From 5'RACE with constant-segment primers came TCR alpha and TCR beta cDNA libraries that carried sample barcodes and UMIs. TCRdb re-analysed the 5' RACE reads in MiXCR, keeping a single row per CDR3 protein. The sample has 150,000 to 200,000 distinct CDR3 sequences, approximately 15% seen once. Study-level findings and limits: There were some responding clones in pre-infection memory, which suggested that cross-reactive memory had joined. Clones shrinking from day 15 to 85 showed even CD4/CD8 mixes; later expanders tilted CD4+.

V is TRBV5-1 and J is TRBJ2-7; 9 nucleotides align to TRBD1. The source material was PBMCs or a T cell subset sorted from them (not recorded which). This sequence was found in an adult woman who had mild COVID-19 (a few samples of this study predate the infection). Cell type and time point are not known. The CDR3 sequence: CASSLAGTGSYEQYF. The CDR3 DNA reads as TGTGCCAGCAGCTTAGCTGGGACAGGGTCCTACGAGCAGTACTTC.